What follows are 20 T cell receptor beta chains derived from one specimen sequenced in a study of identical twins (dated by TCRdb to the mid-2010s). Library construction relied on 5' RACE. TCRdb shows the sequencer as Illumina HiSeq 2000. TCRdb took the public reads, trimmed them with fastp at Q25, ran MiXCR for clone calling and kept in-frame beta chains. Here each entry gathers all rows of one CDR3 protein and keeps the most common genes and DNA. Within this sample are 690,000 or so distinct CDR3 sequences, with over 8.5% of them counted one time only. The ten biggest clones cover 0.85% to 1% of the sample. The same sample was also studied in work on yellow fever vaccine responses in identical twins.

Sequencing used PBMCs. The receptors derive from a woman in her late teens or twenties in good health.

V is TRBV5-5 and J is TRBJ2-5; D not certain. From germline, CDR1 is SGHKS and CDR2 YYEKEE (reference sequence). The V and J ends lost 1 base and 11 bases respectively, with 6 bases between them. The CDR3 consists of 10 residues. The CDR3 region is CASSLTVQYF. For the CDR3, the DNA is TGTGCCAGCAGCTTGACGGTTCAGTACTTC.

This clonotype has at least ten counts. The genes are TRBV10-3 and TRBJ2-1, with a weak D call TRBD2 (7 bases). CDR1 ENHRY and CDR2 SYGVKD come from the germline V gene. The CDR3 contains 13 residues. Trimming took 10 bases from V and 4 from J, leaving 14 bases between them. The chain's CDR3 is CATKQGGYNEQFF. DNA for the CDR3: TGTGCCACGAAACAGGGAGGGTACAATGAGCAGTTCTTC.

This clonotype was counted a few times. This chain joins TRBV10-3 and TRBJ2-1; 8 bases line up with TRBD1. Trimming cost V 6 bases and J 7 bases; bases outside gene matches: 5. CDR3 length equals 13 residues. CDR1 is ENHRY, CDR2 SYGVKD, per germline. The CDR3 sequence is CAIRDREANEQFF. DNA of the CDR3: TGTGCCATCAGGGACAGGGAAGCGAATGAGCAGTTCTTC.

The rearrangement uses TRBV25-1 and TRBJ2-1, with D perhaps matching TRBD1 (5 bases). The CDR3 has 15 amino acids. The V and J ends lost 4 bases and 4 bases respectively, with 14 bases between them. Germline V CDR1 and CDR2: MGHDK, SYGVNS. In DNA form, the CDR3 reads TGTGCCAGCAGTGGCCCGGACAACCGATACAATGAGCAGTTCTTC. Its translation is CASSGPDNRYNEQFF. Drawing the rest from reference TRBV25-1 and TRBJ2-1, the complete variable domain is EADIYQTPRYLVIGTGKKITLECSQTMGHDKMYWYQQDPGMELHLIHYSYGVNSTEKGDLSSESTVSRIRTEHFPLTLESARPSHTSQYLCASSGPDNRYNEQFFGPGTRLTVL.

The table lists this clonotype with many counts. The V call is TRBV29-1, the J call TRBJ2-7; perhaps D is TRBD1 or TRBD2 (5 bases each). V was cut by 0 bases and J by 2 bases, with 14 bases left in between. Germline V gene lookup returns CDR1 SQVTM and CDR2 ANQGSEA. This CDR3 has 15 residues. The chain's CDR3 is CSVEDRDEPPYEQYF. CDR3 coding DNA: TGCAGCGTTGAAGATAGGGACGAGCCCCCCTACGAGCAGTACTTC.

The gene calls are TRBV5-1 and TRBJ2-1; D is perhaps TRBD1 or TRBD2 (6 bases each). Trimming removed 0 bases at V and 4 bases at J, with 11 bases between. This CDR3 comprises 15 residues. From germline, CDR1 is SGHRS and CDR2 YFSETQ. CDR3 DNA: TGCGCCAGCAGCTTGGAAGGGGGGCGGTACAATGAGCAGTTCTTC. This gives the protein CASSLEGGRYNEQFF. Complete variable domain (other parts from reference TRBV5-1 and TRBJ2-1): KAGVTQTPRYLIKTRGQQVTLSCSPISGHRSVSWYQQTPGQGLQFLFEYFSETQRNKGNFPGRFSGRQFSNSRSEMNVSTLELGDSALYLCASSLEGGRYNEQFFGPGTRLTVL.

This clonotype was seen a few times. The V gene is TRBV5-1, the J gene TRBJ2-1; maybe TRBD1 (5 bases). Germline V lookup: CDR1 SGHRS, CDR2 YFSETQ. This CDR3 is 14 amino acids long. V lost 0 bases and J lost 6, with 10 bases in between. CDR3 DNA sequence: TGCGCCAGCAGCTTGGATTTAACAGGCAATGAGCAGTTCTTC. Protein product: CASSLDLTGNEQFF.

This clonotype was found many times. V gene TRBV12-3 or TRBV12-4 combines with J gene TRBJ2-1; D remains unclear. The V end lost 3 bases, the J end lost 0 bases, and 12 bases lay between the germline ends. The CDR3 totals 16 residues. The CDR3 here is CASSFGGPGSYNEQFF. CDR3 DNA: TGTGCCAGCAGTTTTGGTGGGCCTGGCTCCTACAATGAGCAGTTCTTC.

Ten or more counts support this clonotype. The chain recombines TRBV7-2 with TRBJ2-7, with D maybe TRBD2 (7 bases). V lost 4 bases and J 7 bases, leaving 17 bases between the germline ends. The CDR3 runs to 14 residues. CDR1 is SGHTA, CDR2 FQGNSA, per germline. CDR3 region: CASSSMGGAQEQYF. As DNA, the CDR3 is TGTGCCAGCAGCTCTATGGGGGGGGCCCAAGAGCAGTACTTC.

This clonotype was observed a handful of times. V and J are TRBV10-3 and TRBJ1-2; 8 bases map to TRBD1. V was pared by 6 bases and J by 0 bases, with 12 bases of the junction left unmatched. This CDR3 comprises 17 residues. Per germline, CDR1 ENHRY and CDR2 SYGVKD. The CDR3 here is CAISEPRTGSTNYGYTF. The CDR3 nucleotides read TGTGCCATCAGCGAACCTCGGACAGGGTCGACTAACTATGGCTACACCTTC.

The chain employs TRBV7-2 and TRBJ2-7, with D possibly matching TRBD2 (6 bases). Deletions cut 3 bases from V and 4 bases from J, with 13 bases between. CDR3 length: 14 amino acids. Germline lookup yields CDR1 SGHTA and CDR2 FQGNSA. CDR3 in DNA: TGTGCCAGCAGCTTTCGGAGGGATCGGTACGAGCAGTACTTC. Translating it yields CASSFRRDRYEQYF.

This clonotype was seen a handful of times. The V and J genes are TRBV7-9 and TRBJ1-4, with 8 bases lining up with TRBD1. CDR3 length: 13 residues. Germline V gives CDR1 SEHNR, CDR2 FQNEAQ (reference sequence). With V trimmed by 8 bases and J by 8 bases, 7 bases remained unmatched. This CDR3 reads CASEGQGKEKLFF. Written as DNA, the CDR3 is TGTGCCAGCGAAGGACAGGGAAAAGAAAAACTGTTTTTT. The whole variable domain, remainder taken from reference TRBV7-9 and TRBJ1-4, is DTGVSQNPRHKITKRGQNVTFRCDPISEHNRLYWYRQTLGQGPEFLTYFQNEAQLEKSRLLSDRFSAERPKGSFSTLEIQRTEQGDSAMYLCASEGQGKEKLFFGSGTQLSVL.

V is TRBV14 and J is TRBJ2-1, with a weak D call TRBD1 (6 bases). V was pared by 5 bases and J by 10 bases, with 9 bases between. This CDR3 is built from 11 residues. Germline V gene data show CDR1 as SGHDN and CDR2 as FVKESK. The CDR3 reads CASSNGQEQFF. The CDR3 DNA is TGTGCCAGCAGCAATGGACAGGAGCAGTTCTTC.

This clonotype was detected a few times. The chain carries TRBV3-1 and TRBJ2-3; D possibly matches TRBD1 or TRBD2 (5 bases each). Germline V gene lookup returns CDR1 LGHDT and CDR2 YNNKEL (reference sequence). The CDR3 contains 13 residues. The V gene lost 4 bases and the J gene lost 4 bases, with 9 bases spanning the gap. DNA of the CDR3: TGTGCCAGCAGCCGGAGAGGGGCAGATACGCAGTATTTT. Protein: CASSRRGADTQYF.

CDR3 nucleotides: TGCGCCAGCAGCCCTGACAGGGGGCTTGTCACCGGGGAGCTGTTTTTT. Amino acid sequence: CASSPDRGLVTGELFF. The chain uses TRBV4-3 and TRBJ2-2; TRBD1 aligns across 10 bases. The CDR3 runs 16 residues. V dropped 4 bases and J dropped 4; count of bases not matched to a gene: 6. Germline assignment: CDR1 LGHNA and CDR2 YSLEER.

The gene calls are TRBV27 and TRBJ2-3; D perhaps matches TRBD2 (6 bases). The CDR3 is 13 residues long. Trimming removed 11 bases from V and 2 bases from J, with 14 bases in between. Germline V gene data show CDR1 as MNHEY and CDR2 as SMNVEV (reference sequence). CDR3 sequence reads: CASLGRDTDTQYF. The CDR3, as DNA: TGTGCCTCCCTGGGGCGGGACACAGATACGCAGTATTTT.

This clonotype was seen at least ten times. V gene TRBV5-1 combines with J gene TRBJ1-1; 8 positions match TRBD1. The V segment lost 1 base and the J segment 4 bases; nucleotides outside the gene matches: 3. The V gene's germline CDR1 is SGHRS and CDR2 YFSETQ. CDR3 length: 14 amino acids. The CDR3 spells CASSLQGAGTEAFF. The CDR3 DNA reads TGCGCCAGCAGCTTGCAGGGGGCCGGCACTGAAGCTTTCTTT.

In its sample, this clonotype was seen many times. V gene TRBV6-5 combines with J gene TRBJ2-1; D is uncertain. The germline gives CDR1 MNHEY, CDR2 SVGAGI. The ends were cut back, 0 bases at V and 0 bases at J, with 6 bases in the middle. This CDR3 region has 15 residues. Here the CDR3 reads CASSYSSSSYNEQFF. CDR3 sequence (DNA): TGTGCCAGCAGTTACTCCAGCAGCTCCTACAATGAGCAGTTCTTC.

The chain carries TRBV6-1 and TRBJ2-5, with 10 bases matching TRBD2. The CDR3 covers 16 residues. Germline loops: CDR1 MNHNS, CDR2 SASEGT. The V segment lost 5 bases and the J segment 0 bases; nucleotides outside the gene matches: 6. Written as DNA, the CDR3 is TGTGCCAGCAGTCTAACCGGACTAGCGGACCAAGAGACCCAGTACTTC. The encoded protein is CASSLTGLADQETQYF.

This clonotype was picked up a small number of times. This chain connects TRBV19 to TRBJ2-7, with 7 nucleotides matching TRBD1. Germline values: CDR1 LNHDA, CDR2 SQIVND (reference sequence). V shed 2 bases, J shed 3 bases, and the junction held 1 base outside the gene matches. The CDR3 covers 13 residues. CDR3 protein: CASSIRQGYEQYF. CDR3 DNA sequence: TGTGCCAGTAGTATACGACAGGGCTACGAGCAGTACTTC.